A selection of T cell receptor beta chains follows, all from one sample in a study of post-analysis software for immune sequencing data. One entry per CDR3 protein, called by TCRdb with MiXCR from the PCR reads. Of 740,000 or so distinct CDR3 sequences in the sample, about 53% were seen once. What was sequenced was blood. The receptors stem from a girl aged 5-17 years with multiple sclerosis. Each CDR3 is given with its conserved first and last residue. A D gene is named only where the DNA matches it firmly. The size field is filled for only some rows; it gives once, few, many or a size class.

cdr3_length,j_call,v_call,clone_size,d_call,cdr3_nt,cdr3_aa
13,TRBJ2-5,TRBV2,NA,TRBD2,TGTGCCAGGGGACTAGCGGGGAAAGAGACCCAGTACTTC,CARGLAGKETQYF
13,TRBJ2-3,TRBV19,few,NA,TGTGCCAGTAGCCCGACAGGATCAGATACGCAGTATTTT,CASSPTGSDTQYF
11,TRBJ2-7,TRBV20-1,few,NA,TGCAGTGCTAGAAACAGGGACGAGCAGTACTTC,CSARNRDEQYF
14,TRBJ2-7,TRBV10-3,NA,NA,TGTGCCATCAGTGAGTTAGGGCGATCCAACGAGCAGTACTTC,CAISELGRSNEQYF
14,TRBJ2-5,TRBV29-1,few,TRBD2,TGCAGCGTCCGTAGCGGGAGGGCACAAGAGACCCAGTACTTC,CSVRSGRAQETQYF
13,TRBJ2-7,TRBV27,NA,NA,TGTGCCAGCAGTTCTGGGGCCCTCGCCGAGCAGTACTTC,CASSSGALAEQYF
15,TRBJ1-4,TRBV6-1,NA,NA,TGTGCCAGCAGCATGGGGGTTGCGACTAATGAAAAACTGTTTTTT,CASSMGVATNEKLFF
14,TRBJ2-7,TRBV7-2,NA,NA,TGTGCCAGCTCCCCGACCGGGGCCTTTTACGAGCAGTACTTC,CASSPTGAFYEQYF
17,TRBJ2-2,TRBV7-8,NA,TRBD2,TGTGCCAGTAGCTTAGGGCTAGCGGTGAGGGACACCGGGGAGCTGTTTTTT,CASSLGLAVRDTGELFF
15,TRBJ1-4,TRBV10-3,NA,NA,TGTGCCATCAGTGAGGGTAGGCAGGGAGACAAAAAACTGTTTTTT,CAISEGRQGDKKLFF
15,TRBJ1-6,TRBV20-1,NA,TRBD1,TGCAGTGCCAACCTCGACAGGGCTGATAATTCACCCCTCCACTTT,CSANLDRADNSPLHF
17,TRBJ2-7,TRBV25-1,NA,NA,TGTGCCAGCAGCCGGTCCCGGATACAGGGTGGTAACTACGAGCAGTACTTC,CASSRSRIQGGNYEQYF
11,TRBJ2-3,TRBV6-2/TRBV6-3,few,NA,TGTGCCAGCAGTTCATCTTATACGCAGTATTTT,CASSSSYTQYF
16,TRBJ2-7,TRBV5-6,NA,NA,TGTGCCAGCAGCTTGGGCTGGAGGGATCCCTCCTACGAGCAGTACTTC,CASSLGWRDPSYEQYF
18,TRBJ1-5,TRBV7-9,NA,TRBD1,TGTGCCAGCAGTTGGGGGACAGGGGTCGAGAAAACGGATCAGCCCCAGCATTTT,CASSWGTGVEKTDQPQHF
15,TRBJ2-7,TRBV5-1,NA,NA,TGCGCCAGCAGCTTGGGGGCGGACCGCTCCTACGAGCAGTACTTC,CASSLGADRSYEQYF
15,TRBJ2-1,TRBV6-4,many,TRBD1,TGTGCCAGCAGTGCCCCGGGACAGGGTGTCAATGAGCAGTTCTTC,CASSAPGQGVNEQFF
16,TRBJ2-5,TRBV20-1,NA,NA,TGCAGTGCTAGACCCGACGATGCGGCGTACCAAGAGACCCAGTACTTC,CSARPDDAAYQETQYF
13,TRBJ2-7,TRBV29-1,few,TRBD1,TGCAGCGTTGGGGGACAGGGACCCTACGAGCAGTACTTC,CSVGGQGPYEQYF
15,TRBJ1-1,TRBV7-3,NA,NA,TGTGCCAGCAGCTTAGGGACAAACGGGATGACTGAAGCTTTCTTT,CASSLGTNGMTEAFF
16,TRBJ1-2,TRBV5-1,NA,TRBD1,TGCGCCAGCAGCTTAGTAGGACAGGGGAAGATCTCTGGCTACACCTTC,CASSLVGQGKISGYTF
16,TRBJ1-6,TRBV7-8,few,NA,TGTGCCAGCAGCCCGATTCGCCTAACCTATAATTCACCCCTCCACTTT,CASSPIRLTYNSPLHF
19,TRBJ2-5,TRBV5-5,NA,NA,TGTGCCAGCAGCTTGGCTATGGAAGCGCGCGGGGGCCCCCAGGAGACCCAGTACTTC,CASSLAMEARGGPQETQYF
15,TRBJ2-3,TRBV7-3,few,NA,TGTGCCAGCAGAACCCCCGGGGCGGTCACAGATACGCAGTATTTT,CASRTPGAVTDTQYF
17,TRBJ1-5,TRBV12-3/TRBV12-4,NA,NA,TGTGCCAGCACCCCCCTCTCCAGGACAGCCCATCATCAGCCCCAGCATTTT,CASTPLSRTAHHQPQHF
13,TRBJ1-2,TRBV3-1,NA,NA,TGTGCCAGCAGTCACTTCGGGTGGCAGAGATACACCTTC,CASSHFGWQRYTF
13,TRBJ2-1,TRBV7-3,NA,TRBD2,TGTGCCAGCAGCTCCAGGGCGGGGGATGAGCAGTTCTTC,CASSSRAGDEQFF
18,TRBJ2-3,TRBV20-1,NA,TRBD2,TGCAGTGCTAGAAATCCCCTAGCGGGGACCTCGAGGGCAGATACGCAGTATTTT,CSARNPLAGTSRADTQYF
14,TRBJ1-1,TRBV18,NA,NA,TGTGCCAGCTCACCAGAGGGGAGGGACACTGAAGCTTTCTTT,CASSPEGRDTEAFF
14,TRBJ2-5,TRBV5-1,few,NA,TGCGCCAGCAGCTTGAGCAGGGGAGCGGAGACCCAGTACTTC,CASSLSRGAETQYF
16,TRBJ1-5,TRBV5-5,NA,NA,TGTGCCAGCAGCTTGAGAGGGGGGGCCTACAATCAGCCCCAGCATTTT,CASSLRGGAYNQPQHF
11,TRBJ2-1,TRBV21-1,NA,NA,TGTGCCAGCAGCACCAAGGGTGAGCAGTTCTTC,CASSTKGEQFF
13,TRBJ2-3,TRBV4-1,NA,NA,TGCGCCAGCAGCCAAAGCGCGTCAGATACGCAGTATTTT,CASSQSASDTQYF
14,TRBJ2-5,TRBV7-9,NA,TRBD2,TGTGCCAGCAGCTTCATACTAGCGGGAGAGACCCAGTACTTC,CASSFILAGETQYF
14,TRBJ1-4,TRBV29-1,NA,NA,TGCAGCGTTGTGTTGACCGACTTTCGAGGGAAACTGTTTTTT,CSVVLTDFRGKLFF
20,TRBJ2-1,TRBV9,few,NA,TGTGCCAGCAGCAGGAGGGGGGCGGGCCTAGACGTTAGGGGATACAATGAGCAGTTCTTC,CASSRRGAGLDVRGYNEQFF
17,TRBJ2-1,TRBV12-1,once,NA,TGTGCCAGCAGCCATTCTAGCGGGAGGGCCGCCCACAATGAGCAGTTCTTC,CASSHSSGRAAHNEQFF
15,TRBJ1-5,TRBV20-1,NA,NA,TGCAGTGCTAGAGAGAGGACAGAACTAAATCAGCCCCAGCATTTT,CSARERTELNQPQHF
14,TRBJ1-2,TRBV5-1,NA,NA,TGCGCCAGCAGCTTGCAGGGTAATTACTATGGCTACACCTTC,CASSLQGNYYGYTF
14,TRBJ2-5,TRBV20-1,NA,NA,TGCAGTGCTAGTAGTCACACGCCGGGGGAGACCCAGTACTTC,CSASSHTPGETQYF
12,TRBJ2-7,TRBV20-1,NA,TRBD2,TGCAGTGCAGGGACTAGCGGAGCCGAGCAGTACTTC,CSAGTSGAEQYF
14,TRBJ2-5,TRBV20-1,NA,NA,TGCAGTGCTAGAGATATTGGCCTCCGAGAGACCCAGTACTTC,CSARDIGLRETQYF
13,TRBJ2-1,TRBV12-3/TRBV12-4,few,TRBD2,TGTGCCAGCATAGGGACTAGCGTCAATGAGCAGTTCTTC,CASIGTSVNEQFF
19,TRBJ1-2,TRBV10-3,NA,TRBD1,TGTGCCATCAAACCCCAGGGGGGCCAAGAGACAGCCCGGAGCTATGGCTACACCTTC,CAIKPQGGQETARSYGYTF
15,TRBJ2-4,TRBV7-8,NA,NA,TGTGCCAGCAGCTTAGCCACCCTGATTGAATCGCGTCAGTACTTC,CASSLATLIESRQYF
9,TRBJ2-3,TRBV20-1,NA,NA,TGCGCGGTGGGAGATACGCAGTATTTT,CAVGDTQYF
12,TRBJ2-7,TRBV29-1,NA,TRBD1,TGCAGCGGGGGACAGGGTGTGTACGAGCAGTACTTC,CSGGQGVYEQYF
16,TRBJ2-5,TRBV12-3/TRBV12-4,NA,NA,TGTGCCAGCAGTCCCTGGGGTAGAGACAGGCAAGAGACCCAGTACTTC,CASSPWGRDRQETQYF
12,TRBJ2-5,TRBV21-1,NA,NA,TGTGCCAGCGGGAGGGCAGGAGAGACCCAGTACTTC,CASGRAGETQYF
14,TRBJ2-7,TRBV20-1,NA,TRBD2,TGCAGTGCCAATAAACTAGCGGGAGCCTACGAGCAGTACTTC,CSANKLAGAYEQYF
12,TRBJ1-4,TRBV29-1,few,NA,TGCAGCGGTAGGGAACCTAATGAAAAACTGTTTTTT,CSGREPNEKLFF
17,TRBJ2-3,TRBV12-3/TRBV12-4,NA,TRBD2,TGTGCCAGCAGTTTCGCCCCGGCGCGGGAGGTGCGATATACGCAGTATTTT,CASSFAPAREVRYTQYF
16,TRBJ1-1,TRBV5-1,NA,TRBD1,TGCGCCAGCAGCCCCGGAGCCGGGGCAGGGGGCCTAGGGGCTTTCTTT,CASSPGAGAGGLGAFF
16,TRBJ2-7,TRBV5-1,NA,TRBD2,TGCGCCAGCAGCTTGGGAGTGGGAGGGCCTCAATACGAGCAGTACTTC,CASSLGVGGPQYEQYF
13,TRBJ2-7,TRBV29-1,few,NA,TGCAGCGTTGGGGAGAAGGGGGTCTACGAGCAGTACTTC,CSVGEKGVYEQYF
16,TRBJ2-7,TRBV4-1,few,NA,TGCGCCAGCAGCCAACCGGGAGCTTATTCCCCTGGGGAGCAGTACTTC,CASSQPGAYSPGEQYF
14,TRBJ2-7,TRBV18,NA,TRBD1,TGTGCCAGCTCACCCTCGACAGGGAAGTACGAGCAGTACTTC,CASSPSTGKYEQYF